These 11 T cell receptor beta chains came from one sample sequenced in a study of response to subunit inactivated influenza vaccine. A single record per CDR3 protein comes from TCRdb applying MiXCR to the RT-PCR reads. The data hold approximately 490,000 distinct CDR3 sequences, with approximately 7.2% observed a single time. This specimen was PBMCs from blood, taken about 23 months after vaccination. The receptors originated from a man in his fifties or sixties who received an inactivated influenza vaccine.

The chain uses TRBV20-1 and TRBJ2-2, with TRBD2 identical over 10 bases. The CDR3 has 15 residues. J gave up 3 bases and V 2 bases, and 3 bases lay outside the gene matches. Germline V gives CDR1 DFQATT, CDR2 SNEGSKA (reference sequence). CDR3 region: CSARKSGRDTGELFF. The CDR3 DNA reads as TGCAGTGCTAGAAAAAGCGGGAGGGACACCGGGGAGCTGTTTTTT.

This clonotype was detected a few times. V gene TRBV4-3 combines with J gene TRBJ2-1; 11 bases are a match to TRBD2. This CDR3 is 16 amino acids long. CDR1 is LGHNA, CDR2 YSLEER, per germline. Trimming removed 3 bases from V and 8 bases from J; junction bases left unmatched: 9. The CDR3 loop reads CASSQGASGRRDEQFF. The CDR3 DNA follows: TGCGCCAGCAGCCAGGGTGCTAGCGGGAGGAGGGATGAGCAGTTCTTC.

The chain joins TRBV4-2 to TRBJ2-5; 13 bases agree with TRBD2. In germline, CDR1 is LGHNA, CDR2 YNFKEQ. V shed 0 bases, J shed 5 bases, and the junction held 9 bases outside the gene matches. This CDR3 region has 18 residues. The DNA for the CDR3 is TGTGCCAGCAGCCAAGATTTTGGACTAGCGGGAGTTGGGGAGACCCAGTACTTC. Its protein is CASSQDFGLAGVGETQYF.

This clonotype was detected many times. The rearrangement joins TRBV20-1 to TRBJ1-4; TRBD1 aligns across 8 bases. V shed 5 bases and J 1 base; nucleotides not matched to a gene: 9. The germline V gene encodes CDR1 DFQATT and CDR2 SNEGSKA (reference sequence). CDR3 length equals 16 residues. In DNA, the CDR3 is TGCAGTGCTCCGACAGGGGATTTCGTAACTAATGAAAAACTGTTTTTT. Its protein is CSAPTGDFVTNEKLFF.

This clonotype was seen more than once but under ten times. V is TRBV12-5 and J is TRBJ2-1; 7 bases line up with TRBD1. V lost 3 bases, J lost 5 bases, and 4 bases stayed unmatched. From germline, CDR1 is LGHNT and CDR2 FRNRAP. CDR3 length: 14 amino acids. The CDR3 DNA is TGTGCTAGTGGTTTAGGACAGGCCCACAATGAGCAGTTCTTC. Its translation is CASGLGQAHNEQFF.

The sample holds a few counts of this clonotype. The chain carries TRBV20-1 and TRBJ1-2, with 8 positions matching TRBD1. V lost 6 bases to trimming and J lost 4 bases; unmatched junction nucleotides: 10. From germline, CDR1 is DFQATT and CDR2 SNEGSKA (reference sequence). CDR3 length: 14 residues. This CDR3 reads CSADQGAQGYGYTF. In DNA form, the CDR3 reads TGCAGTGCGGATCAGGGGGCGCAAGGCTATGGCTACACCTTC.

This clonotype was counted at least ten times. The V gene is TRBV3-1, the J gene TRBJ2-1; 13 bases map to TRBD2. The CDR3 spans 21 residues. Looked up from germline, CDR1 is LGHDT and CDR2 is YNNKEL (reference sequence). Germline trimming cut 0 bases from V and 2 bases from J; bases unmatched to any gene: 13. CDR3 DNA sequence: TGTGCCAGCAGCCAAGATGCTAGGTGGGGGACTAGCGGGGCCCCCTACAATGAGCAGTTCTTC. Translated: CASSQDARWGTSGAPYNEQFF.

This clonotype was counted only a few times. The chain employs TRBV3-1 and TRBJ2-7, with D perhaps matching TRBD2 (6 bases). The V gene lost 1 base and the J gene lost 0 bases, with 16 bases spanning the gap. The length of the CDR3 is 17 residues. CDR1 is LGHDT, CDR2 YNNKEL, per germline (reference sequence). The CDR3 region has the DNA TGTGCCAGCAGCCAAGGAACCCTAGCGTCGAGCTCCTACGAGCAGTACTTC. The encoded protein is CASSQGTLASSSYEQYF.

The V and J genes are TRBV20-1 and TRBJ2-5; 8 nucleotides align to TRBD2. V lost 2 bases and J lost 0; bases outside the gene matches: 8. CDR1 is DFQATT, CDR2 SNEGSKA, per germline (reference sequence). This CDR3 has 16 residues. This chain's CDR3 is CSARTPAGEYQETQYF. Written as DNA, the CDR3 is TGCAGTGCTAGAACCCCAGCGGGGGAGTACCAAGAGACCCAGTACTTC.

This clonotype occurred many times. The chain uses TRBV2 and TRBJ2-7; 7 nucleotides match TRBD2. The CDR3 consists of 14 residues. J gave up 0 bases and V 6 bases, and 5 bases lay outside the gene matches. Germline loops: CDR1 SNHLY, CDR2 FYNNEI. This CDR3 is CASRWGGSSYEQYF. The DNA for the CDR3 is TGTGCCAGCAGGTGGGGGGGTAGCTCCTACGAGCAGTACTTC. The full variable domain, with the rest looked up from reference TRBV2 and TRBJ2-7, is EPEVTQTPSHQVTQMGQEVILRCVPISNHLYFYWYRQILGQKVEFLVSFYNNEISEKSEIFDDQFSVERPDGSNFTLKIRSTKLEDSAMYFCASRWGGSSYEQYFGPGTRLTVT.

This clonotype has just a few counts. The CDR3 reads CSAREWSNYGYTF. The CDR3 nucleotides are TGCAGTGCTAGAGAATGGAGTAACTATGGCTACACCTTC. V gene TRBV20-1 combines with J gene TRBJ1-2; D unresolved. CDR1 is DFQATT, CDR2 SNEGSKA, per germline (reference sequence). V dropped 0 bases and J dropped 1 base, with 6 bases sitting between them. The CDR3 has 13 amino acids.